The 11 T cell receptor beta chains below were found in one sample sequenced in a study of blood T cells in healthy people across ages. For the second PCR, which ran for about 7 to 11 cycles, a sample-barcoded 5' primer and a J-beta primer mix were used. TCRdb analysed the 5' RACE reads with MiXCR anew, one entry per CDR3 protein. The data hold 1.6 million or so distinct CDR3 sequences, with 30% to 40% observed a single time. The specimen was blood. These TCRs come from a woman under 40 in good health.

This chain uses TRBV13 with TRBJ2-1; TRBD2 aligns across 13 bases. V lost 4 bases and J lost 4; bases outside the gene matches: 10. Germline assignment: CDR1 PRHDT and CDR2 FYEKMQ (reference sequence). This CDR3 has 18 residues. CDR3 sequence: CASSYTSGRGFKYNEQFF. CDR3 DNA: TGTGCCAGCAGCTACACTAGCGGGAGGGGGTTTAAATACAATGAGCAGTTCTTC.

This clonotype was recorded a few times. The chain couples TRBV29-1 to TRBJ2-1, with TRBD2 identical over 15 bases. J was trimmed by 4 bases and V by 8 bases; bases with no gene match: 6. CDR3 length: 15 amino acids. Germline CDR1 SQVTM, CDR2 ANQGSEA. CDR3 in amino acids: CSLPGLAGGYNEQFF. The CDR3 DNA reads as TGCAGCCTACCGGGACTAGCGGGGGGTTACAATGAGCAGTTCTTC.

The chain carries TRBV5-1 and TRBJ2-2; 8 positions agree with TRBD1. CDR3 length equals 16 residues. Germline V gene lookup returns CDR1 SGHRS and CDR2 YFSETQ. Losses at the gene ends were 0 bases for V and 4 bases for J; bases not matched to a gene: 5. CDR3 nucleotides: TGCGCCAGCAGCTTGGAGACAGGGGTGATCACCGGGGAGCTGTTTTTT. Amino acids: CASSLETGVITGELFF.

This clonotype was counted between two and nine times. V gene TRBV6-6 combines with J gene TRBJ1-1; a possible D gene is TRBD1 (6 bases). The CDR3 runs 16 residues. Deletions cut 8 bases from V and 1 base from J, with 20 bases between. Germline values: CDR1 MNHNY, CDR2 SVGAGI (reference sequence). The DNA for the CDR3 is TGTGCCAGCTCGTCGGGGGGCGCGAGGTCGAACACTGAAGCTTTCTTT. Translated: CASSSGGARSNTEAFF.

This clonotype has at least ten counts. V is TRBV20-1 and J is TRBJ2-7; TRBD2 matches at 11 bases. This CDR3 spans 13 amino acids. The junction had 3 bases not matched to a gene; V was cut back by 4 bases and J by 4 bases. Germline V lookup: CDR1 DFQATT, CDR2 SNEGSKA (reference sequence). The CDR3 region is CSAIAGGPYEQYF. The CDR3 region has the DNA TGCAGTGCTATAGCGGGGGGGCCTTACGAGCAGTACTTC.

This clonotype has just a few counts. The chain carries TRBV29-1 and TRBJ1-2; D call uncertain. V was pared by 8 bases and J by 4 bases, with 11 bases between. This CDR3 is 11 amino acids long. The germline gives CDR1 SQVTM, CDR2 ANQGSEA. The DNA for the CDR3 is TGCAGCTCCTATAAGATCTATGGCTACACCTTC. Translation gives CSSYKIYGYTF. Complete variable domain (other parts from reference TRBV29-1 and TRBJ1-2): SAVISQKPSRDICQRGTSLTIQCQVDSQVTMMFWYRQQPGQSLTLIATANQGSEATYESGFVIDKFPISRPNLTFSTLTVSNMSPEDSSIYLCSSYKIYGYTFGSGTRLTVV.

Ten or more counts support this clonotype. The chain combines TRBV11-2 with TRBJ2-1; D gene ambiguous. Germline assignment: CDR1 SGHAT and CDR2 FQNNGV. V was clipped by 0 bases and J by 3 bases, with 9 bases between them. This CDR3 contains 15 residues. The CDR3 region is CASSLDNWLYNEQFF. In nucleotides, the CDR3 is TGTGCCAGCAGCTTAGATAACTGGCTCTACAATGAGCAGTTCTTC.

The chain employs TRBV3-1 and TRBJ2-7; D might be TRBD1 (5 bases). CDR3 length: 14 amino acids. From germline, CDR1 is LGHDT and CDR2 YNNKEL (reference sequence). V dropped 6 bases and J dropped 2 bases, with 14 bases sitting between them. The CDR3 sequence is CASSPDSLPYEQYF. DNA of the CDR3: TGTGCCAGCAGTCCTGACAGTTTACCCTACGAGCAGTACTTC.

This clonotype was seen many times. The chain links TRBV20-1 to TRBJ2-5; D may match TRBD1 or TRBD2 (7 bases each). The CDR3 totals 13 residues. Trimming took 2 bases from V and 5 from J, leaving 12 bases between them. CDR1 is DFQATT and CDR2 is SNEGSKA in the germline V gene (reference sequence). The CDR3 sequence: CSARSQGGETQYF. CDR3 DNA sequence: TGCAGTGCTAGAAGTCAGGGGGGGGAGACCCAGTACTTC.

DNA for the CDR3: TGTGCCAGCAGCGATTACCCTGGGACAGGTCGCACAGATACGCAGTATTTT. It translates to CASSDYPGTGRTDTQYF. The genes are TRBV2 and TRBJ2-3, with 8 bases that match TRBD1. With 6 bases clipped from V and 1 base from J, the junction kept 12 bases outside the gene matches. Germline assignment: CDR1 SNHLY and CDR2 FYNNEI. This CDR3 is 17 amino acids long.

The CDR3 reads CASSPSGGPRSGANVLTF. The CDR3 DNA follows: TGTGCCAGCTCACCATCGGGGGGGCCTCGGTCCGGGGCCAACGTCCTGACTTTC. The chain joins TRBV18 to TRBJ2-6, with 8 nucleotides matching TRBD2. V shed 2 bases and J 4 bases; nucleotides not matched to a gene: 10. This CDR3 is built from 18 residues. The V gene's germline CDR1 is KGHSH and CDR2 LQKENI.